This TCR beta chain appears in the sequencing data of a study of blood T cell repertoires in COVID-19. Overall study context: Donors in the United States, Italy and Spain gave samples during acute or convalescent COVID-19.

Authors' methods: Nucleated cell number was recorded as an estimate derived from reference gene primer amplification. TCRdb keeps only in-frame clones here, not all; method: immunoSEQ multiplex PCR. The DNA gave D and trimming, while V, J and clone size come from that table. This sample yields almost 25,000 clones, of which roughly four fifths are seen a single time; about 9% belongs to the top ten. Sequencing used peripheral blood. This TCR derives from a human donor in a cohort sampled during active COVID-19.

The CDR3 region is CASSPRVQGAGEQFF. The CDR3 DNA sequence: TGTGCCAGCAGCCCCCGTGTCCAGGGGGCCGGTGAGCAGTTCTTC. This sequence joins TRBV7-2 and TRBJ2-1; TRBD1 matches at 8 bases. CDR1 is SGHTA and CDR2 is FQGNSA in the germline V gene. The V and J ends lost 5 bases and 9 bases, in that order; junction bases with no gene match: 12. The CDR3 totals 15 residues.